The TCR beta chain described here comes from a study of T cell responses to AZD1222 COVID-19 vaccine. Study conclusions and caveats: Females made up more of the donors, who were largely white British, and clonal diversity may have come out too low. Just a handful of people given AZD1222 tested seropositive at baseline.

Generated by immunoSEQ multiplex PCR, the TCRdb table keeps only in-frame clones and is missing some. This table holds 150,000 or so clones, about 90% found once. Comments on this clone: Antigen: not known.

The material sequenced was peripheral blood, taken 28 days after the second AZD1222 dose. This TCR was recovered from an adult who received the AZD1222 COVID-19 vaccine.

CDR3 DNA: TGTGCCAGCAGTGAAGTGGGTGGACAGTCCTATGGCTACACCTTC. Amino acid sequence: CASSEVGGQSYGYTF. The chain joins TRBV2 to TRBJ1-2, with TRBD1 as a possible D gene (6 bases). V lost 1 base to trimming and J lost 4 bases, with 13 bases between them. The germline V gene has CDR1 SNHLY and CDR2 FYNNEI. This CDR3 is built from 15 residues.